The 29 T cell receptor beta chains listed next were all sequenced from one sample in a study of blood T cell repertoires in COVID-19. TCRdb's copy holds only in-frame clones and misses some; the assay was immunoSEQ multiplex PCR. The sample has roughly 41,000 clones; 88% are singletons. Material: peripheral blood. The receptors come from a human donor in a cohort sampled during active COVID-19.

The chain is built from TRBV6-5 and TRBJ2-7, with D possibly TRBD1 on 5 matching bases. Germline lookup yields CDR1 MNHEY and CDR2 SVGAGI. This CDR3 is built from 13 residues. The V end was cut by 5 bases, the J end by 2 bases, with 10 bases between. Here the CDR3 reads CASSKTATYEQYF. Written as DNA, the CDR3 is TGTGCCAGCAGTAAGACAGCCACCTACGAGCAGTACTTC.

This chain joins TRBV6-4 and TRBJ2-7, with 8 bases aligning to TRBD2. The trim removed 4 bases at V and 12 bases at J, leaving 20 bases unmatched. The germline V gene has CDR1 MRHNA and CDR2 SNTAGT. The CDR3 has 16 residues. CDR3 in DNA: TGTGCCAGCAGTGTTTTCCACAGGGCCACGGGAGGGATGGGGTACTTC. This codes for CASSVFHRATGGMGYF.

The chain links TRBV7-8 to TRBJ1-5, with D hard to call. V dropped 5 bases and J dropped 0 bases, with 17 bases sitting between them. The germline gives CDR1 SGHVS, CDR2 FQNEAQ. The CDR3 covers 17 residues. CDR3: CASSPRTTSDSNQPQHF. DNA for the CDR3: TGTGCCAGCAGCCCAAGAACTACCAGTGATAGCAATCAGCCCCAGCATTTT. The full variable domain, in which reference TRBV7-8 and TRBJ1-5 provide the parts outside the CDR3, is GAGVSQSPRYKVAKRGQDVALRCDPISGHVSLFWYQQALGQGPEFLTYFQNEAQLDKSGLPSDRFFAERPEGSVSTLKIQRTQQEDSAVYLCASSPRTTSDSNQPQHFGDGTRLSIL.

This clone was recorded once. V usage is TRBV5-6 and J usage is TRBJ1-3; D unclear. This CDR3 is built from 13 residues. With 4 bases removed from V and 1 base from J, the gap between germline ends came to 6 bases. CDR1 and CDR2 from the germline V gene are SGHDT and YYEEEE. The CDR3 spells CASSLRSGNTIYF. The CDR3 coding sequence is TGTGCCAGCAGCCTCAGGTCTGGAAACACCATATATTTT.

V usage is TRBV5-4 and J usage is TRBJ2-5; TRBD2 agrees at 7 bases. V lost 4 bases and J lost 1; bases outside the gene matches: 4. The CDR3 has 14 amino acids. Per germline, CDR1 SGHNT and CDR2 YYREEE (reference sequence). The CDR3: CASSPGLVQETQYF. The CDR3 DNA follows: TGTGCCAGCAGCCCAGGACTAGTCCAAGAGACCCAGTACTTC.

J is TRBJ2-1 and V is TRBV15; D possibly corresponds to TRBD2 (5 bases). The CDR3 extends over 15 amino acids. V lost 4 bases to trimming and J lost 2 bases, with 12 bases between them. The germline V gene has CDR1 LNHNV and CDR2 YYDKDF (reference sequence). This CDR3 reads CATSKEAVTYNEQFF. The CDR3 region has the DNA TGTGCCACCAGCAAGGAAGCGGTGACCTACAATGAGCAGTTCTTC.

V gene TRBV24-1 combines with J gene TRBJ2-1; tentatively, D is TRBD2 (6 bases). CDR1 is KGHDR and CDR2 is SFDVKD in the germline V gene. The CDR3 runs to 14 residues. V lost 5 bases and J lost 2, with 9 bases in between. CDR3 region: CATSAGAPYNEQFF. The CDR3 DNA is TGTGCCACCAGTGCGGGAGCCCCCTACAATGAGCAGTTCTTC.

The chain recombines TRBV5-6 with TRBJ2-7, with D maybe TRBD2 (6 bases). V was pared by 4 bases and J by 2 bases, with 13 bases between. Germline V gives CDR1 SGHDT, CDR2 YYEEEE. The CDR3 covers 14 residues. CDR3 sequence reads: CASSEKGLTYEQYF. CDR3 DNA sequence: TGTGCCAGCAGCGAGAAAGGACTAACCTACGAGCAGTACTTC.

The chain recombines TRBV6-6 with TRBJ1-3; 7 bases are a match to TRBD1. V lost 5 bases to trimming and J lost 3 bases; unmatched junction nucleotides: 7. The CDR3 consists of 15 residues. CDR1 and CDR2 from the germline V gene are MNHNY and SVGAGI (reference sequence). In DNA form, the CDR3 reads TGTGCCAGCAGTAAACGCGGGGACAGTGGAAACACCATATATTTT. Protein sequence: CASSKRGDSGNTIYF.

The chain is built from TRBV2 and TRBJ2-1, with 8 bases aligning to TRBD1. The CDR3 consists of 17 residues. The germline gives CDR1 SNHLY, CDR2 FYNNEI. The V segment lost 7 bases and the J segment 1 base; nucleotides outside the gene matches: 12. Here the CDR3 reads CASKGQGWAISYNEQFF. The CDR3, as DNA: TGTGCCAGCAAAGGACAGGGTTGGGCTATATCCTACAATGAGCAGTTCTTC.

The genes are TRBV5-6 and TRBJ2-7; D gene unclear. Germline CDR1 reads SGHDT; CDR2 reads YYEEEE. The V gene lost 0 bases and the J gene lost 1 base, with 8 bases spanning the gap. The CDR3 is 14 residues long. CDR3 DNA: TGTGCCAGCAGCTTGGGTGCGGTGTCCTACGAGCAGTACTTC. It translates to CASSLGAVSYEQYF.

The sample holds one count of this clone. This CDR3 reads CASSPPGQQARGNTIYF. DNA for the CDR3: TGTGCCAGCAGTCCGCCGGGACAGCAGGCGCGTGGAAACACCATATATTTT. This chain links TRBV28 with TRBJ1-3; 7 bases are a match to TRBD1. Germline loops: CDR1 MDHEN, CDR2 SYDVKM. The CDR3 extends over 17 amino acids. The V segment lost 5 bases and the J segment 3 bases; nucleotides outside the gene matches: 13.

This clone has a handful of counts. The chain combines TRBV9 with TRBJ2-7; no clear D. Germline-derived CDR1 and CDR2 are SGDLS and YYNGEE. The CDR3 sequence is 14 residues long. Deletions cut 0 bases from V and 9 bases from J, with 16 bases between. CDR3 region: CASSVDRGGVGQYF. CDR3 coding DNA: TGTGCCAGCAGCGTAGACCGTGGTGGAGTTGGGCAGTACTTC.

V gene TRBV28 combines with J gene TRBJ2-7, with 9 nucleotides matching TRBD1. The ends lost 7 bases at V and 2 bases at J; junction bases unmatched: 3. The CDR3 length is 13 residues. Germline V gives CDR1 MDHEN, CDR2 SYDVKM. This CDR3 reads CASTRQGAYEQYF. The CDR3 DNA reads as TGTGCCAGCACAAGACAGGGGGCCTACGAGCAGTACTTC.

This clone was observed a handful of times. The V gene is TRBV7-3, the J gene TRBJ1-2; perhaps TRBD1 as D (6 bases). Germline CDR1 reads SGHTA; CDR2 reads FQGTGA. Trimming removed 4 bases from V and 3 bases from J, with 12 bases in between. The CDR3 length is 14 residues. CDR3 sequence: CASSSQGGDYGYTF. DNA of the CDR3: TGTGCCAGCAGCTCACAAGGGGGAGACTATGGCTACACCTTC. The whole variable domain, remainder taken from reference TRBV7-3 and TRBJ1-2, is GAGVSQTPSNKVTEKGKYVELRCDPISGHTALYWYRQSLGQGPEFLIYFQGTGAADDSGLPNDRFFAVRPEGSVSTLKIQRTERGDSAVYLCASSSQGGDYGYTFGSGTRLTVV.

This clone was picked up one time. The rearrangement joins TRBV18 to TRBJ1-3, with 7 nucleotides matching TRBD1. V shed 2 bases, J shed 0 bases, and the junction held 4 bases outside the gene matches. Germline V gene data show CDR1 as KGHSH and CDR2 as LQKENI. This CDR3 contains 16 residues. Here the CDR3 DNA reads TGTGCCAGCTCACCAGTCACAGGGGCCTCTGGAAACACCATATATTTT. This sequence encodes CASSPVTGASGNTIYF.

This clone was seen more than once but under ten times. The V and J genes are TRBV25-1 and TRBJ2-7; 8 bases fit TRBD1. V dropped 2 bases and J dropped 4; count of bases not matched to a gene: 4. There are 14 residues in the CDR3. Germline CDR1 and CDR2: MGHDK and SYGVNS. The CDR3 region has the DNA TGTGCCAGCAGTGAAGCAGGGGGCTGGTACGAGCAGTACTTC. Translation gives CASSEAGGWYEQYF.

The chain carries TRBV28 and TRBJ2-1; possibly TRBD2 for D (5 bases). V was cut by 3 bases and J by 2 bases, with 11 bases left in between. The CDR3 loop spans 15 amino acids. The germline CDR1 and CDR2 sequences are MDHEN and SYDVKM. Here the CDR3 DNA reads TGTGCCAGCAGTTTTCCGACTAACCCCTACAATGAGCAGTTCTTC. It is translated as CASSFPTNPYNEQFF. Complete variable domain (other parts from reference TRBV28 and TRBJ2-1): DVKVTQSSRYLVKRTGEKVFLECVQDMDHENMFWYRQDPGLGLRLIYFSYDVKMKEKGDIPEGYSVSREKKERFSLILESASTNQTSMYLCASSFPTNPYNEQFFGPGTRLTVL.

The chain has TRBV10-2 and TRBJ2-3, with 7 bases that match TRBD2. Germline loops: CDR1 WSHSY, CDR2 SAAADI. This CDR3 has 14 residues. Losses at the gene ends were 6 bases for V and 0 bases for J; bases not matched to a gene: 3. The CDR3 here is CASSGGSSTDTQYF. The CDR3 DNA reads TGCGCCAGCAGCGGGGGGTCTAGCACAGATACGCAGTATTTT.

This rearrangement joins TRBV27 to TRBJ1-2; 7 nucleotides match TRBD1. This CDR3 region has 15 residues. V shed 5 bases, J shed 0 bases, and the junction held 6 bases outside the gene matches. Germline CDR1 MNHEY, CDR2 SMNVEV (reference sequence). The CDR3, as DNA: TGTGCCAGCAGTCCCACAGGGGCCTCTAACTATGGCTACACCTTC. It yields the protein CASSPTGASNYGYTF.

This clone was picked up one time. In DNA form, the CDR3 reads TGTGCCAGCAGCCTGGCCCCCGGGTCCTACGAGCAGTACTTC. Its translation: CASSLAPGSYEQYF. This chain uses TRBV27 with TRBJ2-7; D unresolved. The CDR3 has 14 amino acids. V lost 6 bases, J lost 1 base, and 13 bases lay in between. Germline V gene lookup returns CDR1 MNHEY and CDR2 SMNVEV (reference sequence).

The rearrangement joins TRBV28 to TRBJ2-1, with D tentatively TRBD2 (5 bases). Germline V gene lookup returns CDR1 MDHEN and CDR2 SYDVKM. The CDR3 sequence is 14 residues long. The germline V and J ends were trimmed by 6 bases and 4 bases, with 13 bases remaining between them. The CDR3 loop reads CASRLGGIYNEQFF. CDR3 DNA sequence: TGTGCCAGCAGACTAGGCGGAATTTACAATGAGCAGTTCTTC. Variable domain in full (rest from reference TRBV28 and TRBJ2-1): DVKVTQSSRYLVKRTGEKVFLECVQDMDHENMFWYRQDPGLGLRLIYFSYDVKMKEKGDIPEGYSVSREKKERFSLILESASTNQTSMYLCASRLGGIYNEQFFGPGTRLTVL.

The V and J genes are TRBV11-3 and TRBJ2-7; 10 nucleotides align to TRBD2. CDR3 length: 16 residues. After removal of 1 base from V and 5 bases from J, the junction contained 8 bases not matched to a gene. Germline V gene sequence: CDR1 SGHNT, CDR2 YENEEA. CDR3 sequence: CASSLGASGSLDEQYF. The CDR3 DNA follows: TGTGCCAGCAGCTTAGGGGCTAGCGGGAGCTTGGACGAGCAGTACTTC.

The chain uses TRBV28 and TRBJ2-7; a possible D gene is TRBD1 (6 bases). Germline-derived CDR1 and CDR2 are MDHEN and SYDVKM. V lost 4 bases and J lost 1, with 11 bases in between. This CDR3 contains 14 residues. CDR3 sequence (DNA): TGTGCCAGCAGTTCGTTACAGGGTTCCTACGAGCAGTACTTC. It yields the protein CASSSLQGSYEQYF.

This clone was detected once. The rearrangement uses TRBV11-2 and TRBJ2-7; 12 positions match TRBD1. This CDR3 is 16 amino acids long. Germline V gene data show CDR1 as SGHAT and CDR2 as FQNNGV. J lost 3 bases, V lost 2 bases, and 5 bases had no gene match. The CDR3 DNA reads as TGTGCCAGCAGCTTAACGAGGGACAGGGGGCTCTACGAGCAGTACTTC. Protein sequence: CASSLTRDRGLYEQYF.

This chain links TRBV5-4 with TRBJ2-7; 10 positions match TRBD2. The germline CDR1 and CDR2 sequences are SGHNT and YYREEE (reference sequence). Losses at the gene ends were 4 bases for V and 1 base for J; bases not matched to a gene: 8. The CDR3 has 16 amino acids. CDR3 sequence reads: CASSPSGRAGSYEQYF. The CDR3 coding sequence is TGTGCCAGCAGCCCCAGCGGGAGGGCGGGATCCTACGAGCAGTACTTC.

The chain combines TRBV5-4 with TRBJ2-7; 8 positions agree with TRBD2. V was clipped by 5 bases and J by 7 bases; unmatched bases: 11. Germline CDR1 SGHNT, CDR2 YYREEE (reference sequence). CDR3 length: 14 amino acids. This chain's CDR3 is CASRPLAAGGEQYF. Here the CDR3 DNA reads TGTGCCAGCAGACCACTAGCGGCCGGTGGGGAGCAGTACTTC.

This chain links TRBV7-9 with TRBJ2-1; TRBD2 aligns across 9 bases. The germline V gene encodes CDR1 SEHNR and CDR2 FQNEAQ (reference sequence). The CDR3 is made up of 17 amino acids. V lost 5 bases to trimming and J lost 7 bases; unmatched junction nucleotides: 15. This chain's CDR3 is CASSAQRGGLALNEQFF. In DNA, the CDR3 is TGTGCCAGCAGCGCCCAAAGGGGCGGACTAGCGCTTAATGAGCAGTTCTTC.

This rearrangement joins TRBV27 to TRBJ2-1, with TRBD2 matching 9 bases. Germline V lookup: CDR1 MNHEY, CDR2 SMNVEV (reference sequence). With V trimmed by 6 bases and J by 2 bases, 5 bases remained unmatched. This CDR3 is built from 15 residues. DNA of the CDR3: TGTGCCAGCAGCCGGACTAGCGTGACCTACAATGAGCAGTTCTTC. This translates into CASSRTSVTYNEQFF.